The 17 T cell receptor beta chains reported below all come from one sample, sequenced in a study of cytotoxic CD8 clonotypes in ibrutinib-treated CLL. Using immunoSEQ multiplex PCR, the repertoire was profiled, and TCRdb retains in-frame clones only, with some absent. The sample shows 90,000 to 150,000 clones, roughly 60% of them seen only once. The source material was PBMCs, sampled after 24 months of ibrutinib treatment. The receptors were sampled from a human donor with chronic lymphocytic leukemia.

The rearrangement uses TRBV28 and TRBJ1-1, with D possibly being TRBD1 (6 bases). The CDR3 sequence is 16 residues long. The germline V and J ends were trimmed by 5 bases and 1 base, with 17 bases remaining between them. The V gene's germline CDR1 is MDHEN and CDR2 SYDVKM. CDR3 DNA sequence: TGTGCCAGCAGTCCGAATCAGGGGAAAGGGAACACTGAAGCTTTCTTT. Translated, it gives CASSPNQGKGNTEAFF.

In DNA, the CDR3 is TGTGCCATCAGTCGGGACAAGACTAACTATGGCTACACCTTC. It codes for CAISRDKTNYGYTF. This sequence joins TRBV10-3 and TRBJ1-2, with D tentatively TRBD1 (6 bases). The V gene lost 5 bases and the J gene lost 0 bases, with 10 bases spanning the gap. Germline assignment: CDR1 ENHRY and CDR2 SYGVKD. The CDR3 has 14 residues.

The table lists this clone with a count of one. This rearrangement joins TRBV7-3 to TRBJ2-2; TRBD1 might be the D (6 bases). Trimming shortened V by 5 bases and J by 3 bases, and 13 bases separated the two germline ends. Per the germline V gene, CDR1 is SGHTA and CDR2 is FQGTGA. The CDR3 sequence is 15 residues long. CDR3 protein: CASSPQGPDTGELFF. CDR3 DNA sequence: TGTGCCAGCAGCCCCCAGGGGCCCGACACCGGGGAGCTGTTTTTT.

This clone was recorded a few times. The rearrangement joins TRBV5-1 to TRBJ1-6; 7 bases agree with TRBD1. V was clipped by 0 bases and J by 7 bases; unmatched bases: 7. Germline V gives CDR1 SGHRS, CDR2 YFSETQ. The CDR3 is 16 amino acids. The CDR3 nucleotides are TGCGCCAGCAGCTTGGAAGCAGGGGGTTTGAATTCACCCCTCCACTTT. It yields the protein CASSLEAGGLNSPLHF.

The chain links TRBV6-5 to TRBJ1-2, with TRBD1 matching over 8 bases. In germline, CDR1 is MNHEY, CDR2 SVGAGI. CDR3 length: 12 residues. The ends lost 6 bases at V and 7 bases at J; junction bases unmatched: 4. The CDR3 region has the DNA TGTGCCAGCAGACAGGGGGTAGGTGGCTACACCTTC. It specifies CASRQGVGGYTF.

The J gene is TRBJ1-2, the V gene TRBV10-3; 7 positions agree with TRBD1. The CDR3 is 13 residues long. The V gene's germline CDR1 is ENHRY and CDR2 SYGVKD. V was clipped by 10 bases and J by 0 bases; unmatched bases: 5. CDR3 nucleotides: TGTGCCACAACCCAGGGGGCTAACTATGGCTACACCTTC. As protein: CATTQGANYGYTF.

The gene calls are TRBV7-9 and TRBJ2-7, with 7 bases matching TRBD1. The V and J ends lost 5 bases and 7 bases, in that order; junction bases with no gene match: 8. The CDR3 is 13 amino acids. The germline V gene encodes CDR1 SEHNR and CDR2 FQNEAQ (reference sequence). Written as DNA, the CDR3 is TGTGCCAGCAGCCCCGGGACAGTCTTAGAGCAGTACTTC. As protein: CASSPGTVLEQYF.

The gene calls are TRBV11-1 and TRBJ1-2; TRBD1 is a possible D gene (5 bases). V lost 5 bases and J lost 2, with 15 bases in between. Germline CDR1 and CDR2: SGHAT and FQDESV (reference sequence). This CDR3 spans 15 amino acids. CDR3 bases: TGTGCCAGCAGCACCACCGGGGCGGAGAACTATGGCTACACCTTC. The encoded protein is CASSTTGAENYGYTF.

The chain recombines TRBV5-1 with TRBJ2-1; D perhaps matches TRBD2 (5 bases). Trimming pared 0 bases from V and 2 bases from J, leaving 12 bases between. Germline CDR1 is SGHRS and CDR2 is YFSETQ. The CDR3 is 16 amino acids. This CDR3 reads CASSLAGYGTYNEQFF. Here the CDR3 DNA reads TGCGCCAGCAGCTTGGCGGGGTATGGGACCTACAATGAGCAGTTCTTC.

The genes are TRBV14 and TRBJ1-6; D not resolved. The CDR3 sequence is 13 residues long. The germline V gene has CDR1 SGHDN and CDR2 FVKESK. V was cut by 3 bases and J by 6 bases, with 6 bases left in between. The CDR3 spells CASSQSGNSPLHF. The CDR3 DNA is TGTGCCAGCAGCCAGTCCGGTAATTCACCCCTCCACTTT.

The V call is TRBV2, the J call TRBJ2-7; 9 nucleotides match TRBD2. The CDR3 runs 15 residues. V was clipped by 5 bases and J by 4 bases; unmatched bases: 9. Germline assignment: CDR1 SNHLY and CDR2 FYNNEI. In nucleotides, the CDR3 is TGTGCCAGCAGTCCCCTGAGCGGGGGGACTTACGAGCAGTACTTC. This encodes CASSPLSGGTYEQYF.

The rearrangement uses TRBV5-1 and TRBJ2-5, with 8 nucleotides matching TRBD1. The CDR3 loop spans 15 amino acids. From germline, CDR1 is SGHRS and CDR2 YFSETQ. With V trimmed by 2 bases and J by 4 bases, 7 bases remained unmatched. The CDR3 is CASSLPGQGRETQYF. CDR3 coding DNA: TGCGCCAGCAGCTTACCCGGACAGGGCCGAGAGACCCAGTACTTC.

The V call is TRBV5-6, the J call TRBJ2-7; 9 bases map to TRBD1. This CDR3 region has 15 residues. Germline V gene sequence: CDR1 SGHDT, CDR2 YYEEEE. Unmatched junction bases numbered 5, after V lost 1 base and J lost 3 bases. The chain's CDR3 is CASSLWDRDYYEQYF. CDR3 coding DNA: TGTGCCAGCAGCTTGTGGGACAGGGACTACTACGAGCAGTACTTC.

This clone was counted only a few times. The chain combines TRBV30 with TRBJ2-3; no reliable D call. With 4 bases removed from V and 3 bases from J, the gap between germline ends came to 8 bases. Per the germline V gene, CDR1 is GTSNPN and CDR2 is SVGIG (reference sequence). There are 12 residues in the CDR3. DNA for the CDR3: TGTGCCTGGAAAGGCCGGACAGATACGCAGTATTTT. It is translated as CAWKGRTDTQYF. The whole variable domain, remainder taken from reference TRBV30 and TRBJ2-3, is SQTIHQWPATLVQPVGSPLSLECTVEGTSNPNLYWYRQAAGRGLQLLFYSVGIGQISSEVPQNLSASRPQDRQFILSSKKLLLSDSGFYLCAWKGRTDTQYFGPGTRLTVL.

The rearrangement links TRBV25-1 to TRBJ2-5, with 7 bases identical to TRBD1. V lost 5 bases and J lost 5; bases outside the gene matches: 5. The CDR3 has 13 amino acids. Germline V gives CDR1 MGHDK, CDR2 SYGVNS. The CDR3 reads CASSQQGSETQYF. The CDR3 DNA is TGTGCCAGCAGTCAACAGGGGTCGGAGACCCAGTACTTC.

This clone was seen more than once but under ten times. V gene TRBV6-6 combines with J gene TRBJ1-5; TRBD1 might be the D (5 bases). Germline CDR1 and CDR2: MNHNY and SVGAGI (reference sequence). CDR3 length equals 13 residues. V lost 6 bases and J lost 3, with 9 bases in between. The CDR3 DNA follows: TGTGCCAGCAGCCCCGGGGCCAATCAGCCCCAGCATTTT. It yields the protein CASSPGANQPQHF.

This chain uses TRBV29-1 with TRBJ1-1; D gene unclear. Trimming stripped 7 bases from V and 0 bases from J, with 12 bases between. Per the germline V gene, CDR1 is SQVTM and CDR2 is ANQGSEA. This CDR3 region has 13 residues. This CDR3 is CSASGNMNTEAFF. CDR3 nucleotides: TGCAGCGCATCTGGCAATATGAACACTGAAGCTTTCTTT.